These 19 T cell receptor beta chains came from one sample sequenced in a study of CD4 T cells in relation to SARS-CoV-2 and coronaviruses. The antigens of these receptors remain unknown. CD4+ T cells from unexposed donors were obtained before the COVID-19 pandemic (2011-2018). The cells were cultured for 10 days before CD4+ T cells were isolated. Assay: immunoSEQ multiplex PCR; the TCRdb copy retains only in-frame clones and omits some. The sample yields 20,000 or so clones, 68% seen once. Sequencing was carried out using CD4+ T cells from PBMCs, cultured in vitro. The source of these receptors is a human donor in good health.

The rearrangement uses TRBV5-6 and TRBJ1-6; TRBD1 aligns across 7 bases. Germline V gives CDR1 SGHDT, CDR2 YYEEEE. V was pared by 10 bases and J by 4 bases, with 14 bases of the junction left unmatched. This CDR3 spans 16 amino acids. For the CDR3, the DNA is TGTGCCCACCTGGAGGGGGCAGACAATTATAATTCACCCCTCCACTTT. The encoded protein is CAHLEGADNYNSPLHF. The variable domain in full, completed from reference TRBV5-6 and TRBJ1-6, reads DAGVTQSPTHLIKTRGQQVTLRCSPKSGHDTVSWYQQALGQGPQFIFQYYEEEERQRGNFPDRFSGHQFPNYSSELNVNALLLGDSALYLCAHLEGADNYNSPLHFGNGTRLTVT.

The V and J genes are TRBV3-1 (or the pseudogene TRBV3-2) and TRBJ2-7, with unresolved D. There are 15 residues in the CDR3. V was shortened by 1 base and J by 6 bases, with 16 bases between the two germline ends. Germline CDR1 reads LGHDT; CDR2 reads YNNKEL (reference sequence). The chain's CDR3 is CASSQGQERCCEQYF. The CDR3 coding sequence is TGTGCCAGCAGCCAAGGGCAGGAGAGATGCTGCGAGCAGTACTTC.

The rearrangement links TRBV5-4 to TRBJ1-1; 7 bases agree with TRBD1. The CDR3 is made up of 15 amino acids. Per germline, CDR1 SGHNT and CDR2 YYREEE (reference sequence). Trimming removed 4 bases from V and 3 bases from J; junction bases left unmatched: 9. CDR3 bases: TGTGCCAGCAGCCAAAAGACAGGGCGCCACACTGAAGCTTTCTTT. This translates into CASSQKTGRHTEAFF.

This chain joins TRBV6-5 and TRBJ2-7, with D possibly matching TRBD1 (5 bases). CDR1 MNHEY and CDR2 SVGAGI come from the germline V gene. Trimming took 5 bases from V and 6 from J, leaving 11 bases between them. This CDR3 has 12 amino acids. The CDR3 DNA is TGTGCCAGCAGTCCCCAGGGATTCGAGCAGTACTTC. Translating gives CASSPQGFEQYF.

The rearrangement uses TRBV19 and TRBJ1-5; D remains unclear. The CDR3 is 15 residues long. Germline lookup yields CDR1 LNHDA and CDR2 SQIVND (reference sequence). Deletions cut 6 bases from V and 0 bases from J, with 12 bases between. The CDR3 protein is CASSQSRLSNQPQHF. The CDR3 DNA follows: TGTGCCAGTAGCCAATCTCGACTTAGCAATCAGCCCCAGCATTTT.

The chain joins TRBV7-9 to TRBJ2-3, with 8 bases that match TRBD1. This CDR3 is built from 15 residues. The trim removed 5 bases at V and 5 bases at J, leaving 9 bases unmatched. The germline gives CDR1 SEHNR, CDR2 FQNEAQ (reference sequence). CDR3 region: CASSHGQGAQDTQYF. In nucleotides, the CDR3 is TGTGCCAGCAGCCACGGACAGGGAGCCCAAGATACGCAGTATTTT.

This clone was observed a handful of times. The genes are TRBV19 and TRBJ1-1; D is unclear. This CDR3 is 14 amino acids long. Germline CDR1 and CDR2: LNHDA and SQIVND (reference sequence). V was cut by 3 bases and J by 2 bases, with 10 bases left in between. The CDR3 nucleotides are TGTGCCAGTAGTATCAACGGCCGAAACACTGAAGCTTTCTTT. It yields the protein CASSINGRNTEAFF.

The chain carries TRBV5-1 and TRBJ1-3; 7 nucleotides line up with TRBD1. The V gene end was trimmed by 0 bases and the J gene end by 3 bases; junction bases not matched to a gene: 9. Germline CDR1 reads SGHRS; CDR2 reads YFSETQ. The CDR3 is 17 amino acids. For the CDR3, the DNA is TGCGCCAGCAGCTTGGGCCAGACAGGGATCGGTGGAAACACCATATATTTT. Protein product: CASSLGQTGIGGNTIYF.

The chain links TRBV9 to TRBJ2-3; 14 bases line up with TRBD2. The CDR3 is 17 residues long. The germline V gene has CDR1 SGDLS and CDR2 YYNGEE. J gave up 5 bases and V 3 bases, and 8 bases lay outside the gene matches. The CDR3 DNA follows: TGTGCCAGCAGCGAGGGAATCGGACTAGCGGGAGGAGATACGCAGTATTTT. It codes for CASSEGIGLAGGDTQYF.

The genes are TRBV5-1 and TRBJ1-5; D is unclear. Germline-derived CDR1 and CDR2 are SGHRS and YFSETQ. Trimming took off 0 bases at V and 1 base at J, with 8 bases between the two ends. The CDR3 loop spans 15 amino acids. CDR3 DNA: TGCGCCAGCAGCTTGGTTCAGGAGAGCAATCAGCCCCAGCATTTT. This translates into CASSLVQESNQPQHF. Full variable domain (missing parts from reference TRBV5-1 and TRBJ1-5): KAGVTQTPRYLIKTRGQQVTLSCSPISGHRSVSWYQQTPGQGLQFLFEYFSETQRNKGNFPGRFSGRQFSNSRSEMNVSTLELGDSALYLCASSLVQESNQPQHFGDGTRLSIL.

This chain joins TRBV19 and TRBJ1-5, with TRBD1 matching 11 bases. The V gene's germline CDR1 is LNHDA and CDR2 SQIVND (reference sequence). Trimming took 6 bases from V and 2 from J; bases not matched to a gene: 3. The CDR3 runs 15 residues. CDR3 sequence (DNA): TGTGCCAGTAGCGGGACAGGGGGGCGCAATCAGCCCCAGCATTTT. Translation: CASSGTGGRNQPQHF.

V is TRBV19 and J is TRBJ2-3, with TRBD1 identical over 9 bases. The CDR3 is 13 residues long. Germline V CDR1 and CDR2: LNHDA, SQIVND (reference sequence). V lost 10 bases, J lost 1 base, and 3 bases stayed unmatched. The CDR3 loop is CATRTGGTDTQYF. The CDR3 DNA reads TGTGCCACCCGGACAGGGGGCACAGATACGCAGTATTTT.

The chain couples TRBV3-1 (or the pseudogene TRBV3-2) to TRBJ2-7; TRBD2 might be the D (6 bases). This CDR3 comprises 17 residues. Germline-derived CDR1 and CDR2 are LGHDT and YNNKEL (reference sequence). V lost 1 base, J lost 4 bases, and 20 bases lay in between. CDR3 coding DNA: TGTGCCAGCAGCCAAGCCCGACCCGGGACTTCTGGGTACGAGCAGTACTTC. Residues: CASSQARPGTSGYEQYF.

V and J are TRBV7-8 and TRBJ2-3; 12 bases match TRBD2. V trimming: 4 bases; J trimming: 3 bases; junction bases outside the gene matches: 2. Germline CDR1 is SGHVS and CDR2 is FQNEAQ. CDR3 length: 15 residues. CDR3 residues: CASSSLAGGTDTQYF. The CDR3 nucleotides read TGTGCCAGCAGCTCCCTAGCGGGGGGGACAGATACGCAGTATTTT.

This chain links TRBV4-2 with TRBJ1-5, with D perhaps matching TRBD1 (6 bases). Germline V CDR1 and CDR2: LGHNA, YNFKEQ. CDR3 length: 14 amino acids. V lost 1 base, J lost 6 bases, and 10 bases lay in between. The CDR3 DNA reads TGTGCCAGCAGCCAAGGACAGGTTAGTCAGCCCCAGCATTTT. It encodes CASSQGQVSQPQHF.

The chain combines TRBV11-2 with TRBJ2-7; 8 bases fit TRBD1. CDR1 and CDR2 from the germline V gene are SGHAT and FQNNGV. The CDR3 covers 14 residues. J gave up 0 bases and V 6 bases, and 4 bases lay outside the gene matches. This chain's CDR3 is CASSGTGSSYEQYF. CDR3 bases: TGTGCCAGCAGTGGGACAGGAAGCTCCTACGAGCAGTACTTC.

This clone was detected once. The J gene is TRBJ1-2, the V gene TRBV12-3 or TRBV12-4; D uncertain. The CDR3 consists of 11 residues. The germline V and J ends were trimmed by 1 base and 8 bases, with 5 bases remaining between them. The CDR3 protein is CASSLGVGYTF. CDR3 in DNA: TGTGCCAGCAGTTTAGGGGTCGGCTACACCTTC.

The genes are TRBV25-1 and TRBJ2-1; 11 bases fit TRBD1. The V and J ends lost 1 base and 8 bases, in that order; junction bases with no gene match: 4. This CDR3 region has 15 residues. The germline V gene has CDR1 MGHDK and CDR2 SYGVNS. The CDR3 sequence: CASSEWTGGRDEQFF. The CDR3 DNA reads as TGTGCCAGCAGTGAATGGACAGGGGGCAGGGATGAGCAGTTCTTC.

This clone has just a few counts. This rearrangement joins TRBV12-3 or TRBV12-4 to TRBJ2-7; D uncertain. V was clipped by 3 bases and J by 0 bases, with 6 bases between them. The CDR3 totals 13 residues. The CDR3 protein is CASSLHGSYEQYF. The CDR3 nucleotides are TGTGCCAGCAGTTTGCACGGCTCCTACGAGCAGTACTTC.